This section outlines one TCR beta chain sequence together with its context. TCRdb's copy holds only in-frame clones and misses some; the assay was immunoSEQ multiplex PCR. The data hold about 110,000 clones, with approximately 82% observed a single time. The V end was cut by 6 bases, the J end by 0 bases, with 15 bases between. Germline CDR1 MDHEN, CDR2 SYDVKM. There are 15 residues in the CDR3. This specimen comes from a study of blood T cell repertoires in COVID-19. Study-wide context: Acute-phase and convalescent COVID-19 samples originated in the United States, Italy and Spain.

The material sequenced was peripheral blood. This chain uses TRBV28 with TRBJ2-7, with D possibly matching TRBD2 (6 bases). The source of this sequence is a woman aged 55 to 70 with acute or convalescent COVID-19. The CDR3 DNA sequence: TGTGCCAGCAGCTCAACAGTGGGGGGCTCCTACGAGCAGTACTTC. Residues: CASSSTVGGSYEQYF.